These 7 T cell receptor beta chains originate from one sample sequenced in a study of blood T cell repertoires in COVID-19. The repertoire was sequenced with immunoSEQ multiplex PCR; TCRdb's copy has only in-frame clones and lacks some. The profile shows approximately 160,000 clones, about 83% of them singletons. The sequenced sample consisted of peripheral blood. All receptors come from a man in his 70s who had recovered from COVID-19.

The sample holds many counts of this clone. The CDR3 coding sequence is TGCGCCAGCAGCCAAGTTGCGGGAGCTACCGGGGAGCTGTTTTTT. Protein product: CASSQVAGATGELFF. This chain links TRBV4-1 with TRBJ2-2; TRBD2 matches 7 bases. V was pared by 1 base and J by 5 bases, with 4 bases of the junction left unmatched. The germline gives CDR1 MGHRA, CDR2 YSYEKL. CDR3 length: 15 residues.

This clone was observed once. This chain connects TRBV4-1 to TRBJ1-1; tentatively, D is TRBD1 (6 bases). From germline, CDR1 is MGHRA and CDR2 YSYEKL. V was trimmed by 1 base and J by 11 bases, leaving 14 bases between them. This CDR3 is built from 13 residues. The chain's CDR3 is CASSQGTVSSAFF. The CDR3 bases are TGCGCCAGCAGCCAAGGGACAGTATCTTCTGCTTTCTTT.

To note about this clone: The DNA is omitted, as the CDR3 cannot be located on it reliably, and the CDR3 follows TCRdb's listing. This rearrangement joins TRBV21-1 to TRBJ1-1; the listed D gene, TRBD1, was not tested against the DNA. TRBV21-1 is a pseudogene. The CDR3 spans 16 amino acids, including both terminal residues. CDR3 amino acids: CASSKVGRGSDTEAFF.

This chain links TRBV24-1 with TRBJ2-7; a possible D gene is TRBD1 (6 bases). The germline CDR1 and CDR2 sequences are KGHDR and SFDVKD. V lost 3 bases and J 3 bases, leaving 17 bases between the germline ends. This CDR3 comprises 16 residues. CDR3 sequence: CATSDLTQGRDYEQYF. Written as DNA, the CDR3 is TGTGCCACCAGTGATCTAACACAGGGTCGCGACTACGAGCAGTACTTC.

The CDR3 reads CASSVAWGVTEAFF. In nucleotides, the CDR3 is TGTGCCAGCAGCGTAGCTTGGGGGGTTACTGAAGCTTTCTTT. The rearrangement joins TRBV9 to TRBJ1-1; tentative D call: TRBD1 (5 bases). The germline V gene encodes CDR1 SGDLS and CDR2 YYNGEE. Trimming cost V 0 bases and J 5 bases, with 11 bases left between them. The CDR3 is 14 amino acids.

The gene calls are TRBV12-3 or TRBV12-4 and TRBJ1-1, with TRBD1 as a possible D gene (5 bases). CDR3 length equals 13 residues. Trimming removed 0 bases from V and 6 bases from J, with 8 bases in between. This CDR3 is CASSLAVGAEAFF. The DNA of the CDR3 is TGTGCCAGCAGTTTAGCGGTAGGGGCTGAAGCTTTCTTT.

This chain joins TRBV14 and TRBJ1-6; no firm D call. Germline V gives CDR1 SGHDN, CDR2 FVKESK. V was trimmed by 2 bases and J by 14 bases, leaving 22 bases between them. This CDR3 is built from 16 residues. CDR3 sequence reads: CASSQLGTVGGTTLHF. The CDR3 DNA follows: TGTGCCAGCAGCCAACTCGGAACAGTCGGAGGTACAACCCTCCACTTT.